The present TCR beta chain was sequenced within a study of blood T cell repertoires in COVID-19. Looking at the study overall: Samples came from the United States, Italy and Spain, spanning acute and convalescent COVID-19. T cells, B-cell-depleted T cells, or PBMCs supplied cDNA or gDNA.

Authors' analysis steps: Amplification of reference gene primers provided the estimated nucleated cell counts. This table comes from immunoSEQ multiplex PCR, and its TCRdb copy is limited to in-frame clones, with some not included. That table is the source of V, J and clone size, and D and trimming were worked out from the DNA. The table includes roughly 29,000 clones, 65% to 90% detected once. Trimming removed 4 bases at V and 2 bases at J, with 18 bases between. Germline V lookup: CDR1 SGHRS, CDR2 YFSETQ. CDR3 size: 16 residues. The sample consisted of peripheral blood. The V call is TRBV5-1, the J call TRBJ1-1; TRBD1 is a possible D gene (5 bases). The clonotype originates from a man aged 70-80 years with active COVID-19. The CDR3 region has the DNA TGCGCCAGCAGCCCCCCGGGCCCCGGGGGAAACACTGAAGCTTTCTTT. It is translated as CASSPPGPGGNTEAFF.